This TCR beta chain was captured by sequencing in a study of T cell repertoires in cytomegalovirus infection. On the study more broadly: Recently described HLA-C-restricted plus well-studied HLA-B-restricted CMV epitopes were used. Public TCR beta signatures were indicative of both CMV infection and a matching HLA type. Study-level points and caveats: CMV carriers having the relevant HLA were flagged by cumulative public TCR beta family frequency.

TCRdb re-called the reads through MiXCR, storing one row per CDR3 protein. The sample lists approximately 76,000 distinct CDR3 sequences; roughly a quarter were seen once. This clonotype has a count of ten or more. Its matching antigen is unknown. This CDR3 comprises 14 residues. Looked up from germline, CDR1 is SEHNR and CDR2 is FQNEAQ (reference sequence). The V end was cut by 5 bases, the J end by 4 bases, with 12 bases between. Specimen: CD8+ T cells from cultured PBMCs, collected from culture after CMV antigen stimulation. J is TRBJ1-5 and V is TRBV7-9, with D unclear. This sequence originates from a human donor in good health (CMV status not recorded). Some clones in this sample may be carry-over from other donors' samples. DNA for the CDR3: TGTGCCAGCAGCCTACCGGGAGGGAATCAGCCCCAGCATTTT. Amino acids: CASSLPGGNQPQHF.